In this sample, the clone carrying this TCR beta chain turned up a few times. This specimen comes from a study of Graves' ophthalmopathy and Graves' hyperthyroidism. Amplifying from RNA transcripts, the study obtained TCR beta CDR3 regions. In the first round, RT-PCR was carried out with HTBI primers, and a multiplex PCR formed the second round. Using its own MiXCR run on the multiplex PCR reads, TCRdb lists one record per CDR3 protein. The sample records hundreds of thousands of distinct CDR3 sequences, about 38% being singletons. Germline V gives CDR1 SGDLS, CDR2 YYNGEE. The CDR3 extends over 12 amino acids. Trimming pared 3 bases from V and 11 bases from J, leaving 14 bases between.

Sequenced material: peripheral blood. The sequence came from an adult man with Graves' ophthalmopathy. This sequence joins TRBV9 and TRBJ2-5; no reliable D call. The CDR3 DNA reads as TGTGCCAGCAGCGGGAGCAACAATGAGCAGTACTTC. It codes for CASSGSNNEQYF.